These 3 T cell receptor beta chains were all obtained from the same sample, sequenced in a study of beta chain features in type 1 diabetes. Study conclusions and caveats: Researchers report that Type 1 diabetes patients had moderately but significantly shorter TCRB CDR3s across all four CD4+ subsets.

These receptors are not linked to any known antigen. cDNA synthesis used the whole RNA isolate, giving expressed TCRB sequences. Sequencing used immunoSEQ multiplex PCR; TCRdb keeps in-frame clones, though not all of them. There are around 280,000 clones in the sample; around 16% occur only once, and roughly 0.015% lies in the top ten. Sequencing was carried out using naive CD4+ T cells from blood. These receptors originate from a man aged 18-30 years with type 1 diabetes.

This clone was seen a handful of times. The junction departs from the called germline gene at one end, perhaps through a read error. The J gene is TRBJ2-5, the V gene TRBV11-2, with D tentatively TRBD2 (6 bases). This CDR3 contains 13 residues. CDR1 is SGHAT and CDR2 is FQNNGV in the germline V gene. The chain's CDR3 is CASSLEFRGARNF. The CDR3 DNA is TGTGCCAGCAGCTTAGAGTTTCGCGGGGCCAGGAACTTC. The full variable domain, completed using reference TRBV11-2 and TRBJ2-5, is EAGVAQSPRYKIIEKRQSVAFWCNPISGHATLYWYQQILGQGPKLLIQFQNNGVVDDSQLPKDRFSAERLKGVDSTLKIQPAKLEDSAVYLCASSLEFRGARNFGPGTRLLVL.

This clone was seen a handful of times. This CDR3 is CASSGGLSGNTIYF. CDR3 coding DNA: TGTGCCAGCAGCGGGGGACTCTCTGGAAACACCATATATTTT. V is TRBV5-4 and J is TRBJ1-3; TRBD1 might be the D (5 bases). The CDR3 consists of 14 residues. V dropped 4 bases and J dropped 0 bases, with 8 bases sitting between them. Per the germline V gene, CDR1 is SGHNT and CDR2 is YYREEE (reference sequence).

Comment on this clone: Other nucleotide sequences in the sample specify the same CDR3. V usage is TRBV2 and J usage is TRBJ2-5; TRBD1 is a possible D gene (5 bases). Trimming shortened V by 4 bases and J by 1 base, and 7 bases separated the two germline ends. The CDR3 is 13 amino acids. CDR1 SNHLY and CDR2 FYNNEI come from the germline V gene. CDR3 in DNA: TGTGCCAGCAGTGCTGACAGCCAAGAGACCCAGTACTTC. Translation: CASSADSQETQYF.